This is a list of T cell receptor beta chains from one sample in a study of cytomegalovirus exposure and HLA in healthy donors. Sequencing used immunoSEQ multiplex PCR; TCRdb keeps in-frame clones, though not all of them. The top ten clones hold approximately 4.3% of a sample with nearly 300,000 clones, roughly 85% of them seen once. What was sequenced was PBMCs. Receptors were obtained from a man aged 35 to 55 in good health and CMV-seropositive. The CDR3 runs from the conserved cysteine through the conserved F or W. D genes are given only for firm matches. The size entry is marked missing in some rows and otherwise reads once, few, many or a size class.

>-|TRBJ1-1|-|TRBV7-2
TGTGCCAGCAGCTCCCAGGGGCTTGGCACTGAAGCTTTCTTT
CASSSQGLGTEAFF
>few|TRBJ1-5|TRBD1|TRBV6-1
TGTGCCAGCAGGGCATTGGGACAGGGGAATCAGCCCCAGCATTTT
CASRALGQGNQPQHF
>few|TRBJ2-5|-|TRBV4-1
TGCGCCAGCAGCCAAGATCCCCCAGGACAAGAGACCCAGTACTTC
CASSQDPPGQETQYF
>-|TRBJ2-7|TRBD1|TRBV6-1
TGTGCCAGCAGTGCTTCAGGGGGCCCCTACGGGCAGTACTTC
CASSASGGPYGQYF
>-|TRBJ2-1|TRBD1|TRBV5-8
TGTGCCAGCAGCTTGGAGGGACAGGCGAGCTACAATGAGCAGTTCTTC
CASSLEGQASYNEQFF
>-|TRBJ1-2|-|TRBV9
TGTGCCAGCAGTCATTCCAGGGAAGGTAACTATGGCTACACCTTC
CASSHSREGNYGYTF
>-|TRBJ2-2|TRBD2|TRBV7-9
TGTGCCAGCAGCTTAAACAGGCTAGCGGGAGTGGGAACCGGGGAGCTGTTTTTT
CASSLNRLAGVGTGELFF
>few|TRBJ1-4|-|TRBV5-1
TGCGCCAGCAGCTTTTTGGCGGAAAATGAAAAACTGTTTTTT
CASSFLAENEKLFF
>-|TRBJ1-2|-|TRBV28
TGTGCCAGCAGCCTTCGCGGGACGCTAAGCGGTGGCTACACCTTC
CASSLRGTLSGGYTF
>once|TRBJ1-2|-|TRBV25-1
TGTGCCAGCAGCAGGGACTGGGGCTATGGCTACACCTTC
CASSRDWGYGYTF
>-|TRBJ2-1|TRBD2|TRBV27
TGTGCCAGCGGACTACTAGCGGGAGTAGTGTTCTTC
CASGLLAGVVFF
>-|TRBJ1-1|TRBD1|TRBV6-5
TGTGCCAGCAGTTACTCGAAGGACAGGGGAACTGAAGCTTTCTTT
CASSYSKDRGTEAFF
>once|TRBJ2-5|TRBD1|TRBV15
TGTGCCACCAGCAGGATACTCCGGGACAGTGGAGAGACCCAGTACTTC
CATSRILRDSGETQYF
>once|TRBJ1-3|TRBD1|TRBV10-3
TGTGCCATCAGTGAATGGACAGGGACAGGAAACACCATATATTTT
CAISEWTGTGNTIYF
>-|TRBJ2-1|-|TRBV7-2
TGTGCCAGCAGCCTGGTAGCGCAGAGCTCCTACAATGAGCAGTTCTTC
CASSLVAQSSYNEQFF
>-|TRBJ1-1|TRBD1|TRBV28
TGTGCCAGCAGTAATCTTATTTTGGGACAGGGAAGGACTGAAGCTTTCTTT
CASSNLILGQGRTEAFF
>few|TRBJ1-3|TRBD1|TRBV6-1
TGTGCCAGCAGTCCGCCGGGACAGCTGAGGAACACCATATATTTT
CASSPPGQLRNTIYF
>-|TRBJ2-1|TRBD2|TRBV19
TGTGCCAGTCGGACTAGCGGGAGGGGAGTTGAGCAGTTCTTC
CASRTSGRGVEQFF
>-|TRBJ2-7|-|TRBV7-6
TGTGCCAGCAGCTTACAGGAACCCTACGAGCAGTACTTC
CASSLQEPYEQYF
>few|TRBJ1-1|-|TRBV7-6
TGTGCCAGCAGCACTGGGACTGCCAGGGAAGCTTTCTTT
CASSTGTAREAFF
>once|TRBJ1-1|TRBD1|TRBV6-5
TGTGCCAGCAGCCCGGACAGGGGTCGGGGGGCTTTCTTT
CASSPDRGRGAFF
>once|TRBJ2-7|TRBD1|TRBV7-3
TGTGCCAGCAGCCCCGAGGGACAGCCCTACGAGCAGTACTTC
CASSPEGQPYEQYF